The clone carrying this TCR beta chain was seen only a few times. The antigen is unknown. This CDR3 spans 16 amino acids. The germline CDR1 and CDR2 sequences are SGHVS and FNYEAQ. The V and J ends lost 1 base and 1 base, in that order; junction bases with no gene match: 3. The primer mix had 60 Vbeta and 13 Jbeta primers. Using immunoSEQ multiplex PCR, the repertoire was profiled, and TCRdb retains in-frame clones only, with some absent. Among about 140,000 clones listed, more than 60% were seen once. This sample is drawn from a study of cytomegalovirus exposure and HLA in healthy donors. Study information: Genotyping showed roughly 77% of 350 to 400 donors falling in the Caucasian-associated ancestry cluster.

General study points: Analysis performed later found roughly 18,000 TCR beta sequences associated with HLA alleles at 0.05 false discovery rate.

The rearrangement uses TRBV7-6 and TRBJ2-7, with 11 bases lining up with TRBD2. This receptor was obtained from a man aged 18 to 30 in good health and CMV-seropositive. The sequenced material came from PBMCs. The chain's CDR3 is CASSLEGLADSYEQYF. The CDR3 nucleotides read TGTGCCAGCAGCTTAGAGGGACTAGCGGATTCCTACGAGCAGTACTTC. The whole variable domain, filled in from reference TRBV7-6 and TRBJ2-7, reads GAGVSQSPRYKVTKRGQDVALRCDPISGHVSLYWYRQALGQGPEFLTYFNYEAQQDKSGLPNDRFSAERPEGSISTLTIQRTEQRDSAMYRCASSLEGLADSYEQYFGPGTRLTVT.